Shown below are 30 T cell receptor beta chains from a single sample sequenced in a study of cytomegalovirus exposure and HLA in healthy donors. 60 Vbeta and 13 Jbeta primers were used in PCR. Libraries were prepared by immunoSEQ multiplex PCR; TCRdb keeps only in-frame clonotypes and omits some of them. The sample has some 150,000 clones, about four fifths seen once; the top ten hold around 7.7%. Material: PBMCs. Every receptor here comes from a woman in her twenties or thirties in good health and CMV-seropositive.

The chain combines TRBV5-1 with TRBJ2-3, with a tentative D call TRBD2 (5 bases). The germline CDR1 and CDR2 sequences are SGHRS and YFSETQ. CDR3 length: 14 residues. V was clipped by 4 bases and J by 4 bases, with 13 bases between them. The CDR3 region is CASSSTSYADTQYF. The CDR3 DNA sequence: TGCGCCAGCAGCAGTACTAGTTACGCAGATACGCAGTATTTT.

This sequence joins TRBV21-1 and TRBJ2-7; the tabulated D call, TRBD2, remains unverified against the DNA. TRBV21-1 has pseudogene status. The CDR3 extends over 18 amino acids. The CDR3 sequence: CASSKAAPGREFVVGQYF. The CDR3 DNA reads TGTGCCAGCAGCAAAGCTGCCCCGGGACGGGAGTTTGTGGTAGGGCAGTACTTC.

The V gene is TRBV7-8, the J gene TRBJ2-6; maybe TRBD2 (6 bases). Germline V gene sequence: CDR1 SGHVS, CDR2 FQNEAQ. Trimming left V 5 bases short and J 1 base short, with 21 bases between. The CDR3 is made up of 19 amino acids. The CDR3 DNA follows: TGTGCCAGCAGCCTCCTATACCGGGACTCGAAGTCTGGGGCCAACGTCCTGACTTTC. It specifies CASSLLYRDSKSGANVLTF.

In DNA form, the CDR3 reads TGTGCCAGCAGCCAAGAACTACACCTAGAGGGTTCTGGAAACACCATATATTTT. It specifies CASSQELHLEGSGNTIYF. The chain links TRBV4-2 to TRBJ1-3, with D unresolved. The CDR3 covers 18 residues. From germline, CDR1 is LGHNA and CDR2 YNFKEQ. Trimming took off 0 bases at V and 1 base at J, with 16 bases between the two ends.

Here the CDR3 reads CASSSQGAQETQYF. CDR3 nucleotide sequence: TGCGCCAGCAGCTCCCAGGGGGCGCAAGAGACCCAGTACTTC. The chain uses TRBV5-1 and TRBJ2-5, with TRBD1 matching over 8 bases. The CDR3 is 14 residues long. The germline CDR1 and CDR2 sequences are SGHRS and YFSETQ. The ends lost 3 bases at V and 2 bases at J; junction bases unmatched: 3. The full variable domain, its missing parts supplied by reference TRBV5-1 and TRBJ2-5, is KAGVTQTPRYLIKTRGQQVTLSCSPISGHRSVSWYQQTPGQGLQFLFEYFSETQRNKGNFPGRFSGRQFSNSRSEMNVSTLELGDSALYLCASSSQGAQETQYFGPGTRLLVL.

The CDR3 coding sequence is TGTGCCAGCAGTGTGGAGCGGATAAATTCACCCCTCCACTTT. This gives the protein CASSVERINSPLHF. J is TRBJ1-6 and V is TRBV2; D remains unclear. The CDR3 runs 14 residues. V was trimmed by 4 bases and J by 7 bases, leaving 11 bases between them. Germline V gives CDR1 SNHLY, CDR2 FYNNEI.

A single count supports this clone. V and J are TRBV7-9 and TRBJ1-1, with D possibly TRBD1 on 5 matching bases. The germline gives CDR1 SEHNR, CDR2 FQNEAQ (reference sequence). This CDR3 has 13 residues. V was pared by 4 bases and J by 9 bases, with 15 bases between. The CDR3 sequence is CASSWTGGMKAFF. The CDR3 DNA follows: TGTGCCAGCAGCTGGACGGGGGGGATGAAAGCTTTCTTT.

The rearrangement joins TRBV13 to TRBJ1-1, with D unclear. The CDR3 totals 13 residues. V lost 2 bases and J 4 bases, leaving 8 bases between the germline ends. Germline loops: CDR1 PRHDT, CDR2 FYEKMQ (reference sequence). The CDR3 nucleotides read TGTGCCAGCAGCTTATTAGCCCCCACTGAAGCTTTCTTT. Protein product: CASSLLAPTEAFF.

The chain combines TRBV9 with TRBJ1-1, with 8 bases identical to TRBD1. Germline values: CDR1 SGDLS, CDR2 YYNGEE. V shed 6 bases, J shed 3 bases, and the junction held 7 bases outside the gene matches. This CDR3 region has 14 residues. CDR3 coding DNA: TGTGCCAGCACGTCCGACAGGGGAGACACTGAAGCTTTCTTT. Amino acid sequence: CASTSDRGDTEAFF.

The rearrangement links TRBV27 to TRBJ1-4; D may be TRBD1 (5 bases). The CDR3 is 14 residues long. The ends were cut back, 2 bases at V and 8 bases at J, with 12 bases in the middle. Germline lookup yields CDR1 MNHEY and CDR2 SMNVEV (reference sequence). The CDR3 DNA is TGTGCCAGCAGTTTAGTTGGGGCGCGGGAAAAACTGTTTTTT. This codes for CASSLVGAREKLFF.

This clone appeared a few times. This sequence joins TRBV9 and TRBJ1-6; D is uncertain. CDR3 size: 17 residues. The germline CDR1 and CDR2 sequences are SGDLS and YYNGEE. V was shortened by 5 bases and J by 0 bases, with 15 bases between the two germline ends. The DNA of the CDR3 is TGTGCCAGCAGTGGGAGCCTAAGCGGCTCCTATAATTCACCCCTCCACTTT. It yields the protein CASSGSLSGSYNSPLHF.

V and J are TRBV14 and TRBJ2-2; TRBD1 matches 7 bases. Germline assignment: CDR1 SGHDN and CDR2 FVKESK. The V and J ends lost 9 bases and 0 bases, in that order; junction bases with no gene match: 4. This CDR3 is 14 amino acids long. The CDR3 loop reads CASKGQTNTGELFF. The CDR3 DNA reads TGTGCCAGTAAGGGACAGACGAACACCGGGGAGCTGTTTTTT. The whole variable domain, filled in from reference TRBV14 and TRBJ2-2, reads EAGVTQFPSHSVIEKGQTVTLRCDPISGHDNLYWYRRVMGKEIKFLLHFVKESKQDESGMPNNRFLAERTGGTYSTLKVQPAELEDSGVYFCASKGQTNTGELFFGEGSRLTVL.

V gene TRBV2 combines with J gene TRBJ1-4; 7 bases are shared with TRBD1. Trimming removed 6 bases from V and 12 bases from J; junction bases left unmatched: 7. Germline CDR1 and CDR2: SNHLY and FYNNEI. The CDR3 length is 12 residues. The CDR3 sequence is CASSYLQGELFF. Here the CDR3 DNA reads TGTGCCAGCAGCTACCTTCAGGGGGAACTGTTTTTT.

As for this clone: A read error may account for a junction end that differs from germline. The gene calls are TRBV7-9 and TRBJ2-7; D may be TRBD1 or TRBD2 (7 bases each). This CDR3 region has 12 residues. CDR1 is SEHNR, CDR2 FQNEAQ, per germline (reference sequence). As DNA, the CDR3 is TGTTCCAGCAGCGGGACAGTCTACGAGCAGTACTTC. Translating it yields CSSSGTVYEQYF.

The table lists this clone with a count of one. The V and J genes are TRBV28 and TRBJ2-7; a weak D match, TRBD2 (8 bases). This CDR3 region has 16 residues. Trimming pared 5 bases from V and 0 bases from J, leaving 17 bases between. The germline V gene has CDR1 MDHEN and CDR2 SYDVKM. The CDR3 nucleotides read TGTGCCAGCAGTCCTAGGGGGCGGGGGGCCTCCTACGAGCAGTACTTC. Protein: CASSPRGRGASYEQYF.

The table lists this clone with a few counts. The chain is built from TRBV5-1 and TRBJ2-1; TRBD2 might be the D (7 bases). CDR3 length: 17 amino acids. The V gene lost 3 bases and the J gene lost 6 bases, with 22 bases spanning the gap. Germline values: CDR1 SGHRS, CDR2 YFSETQ. The CDR3 coding sequence is TGCGCCAGCAGCTCGCCTCCTAGGGGGGGGGCCCCCAATGAGCAGTTCTTC. Encoded protein: CASSSPPRGGAPNEQFF. Combining the CDR3 with reference TRBV5-1 and TRBJ2-1 gives the whole variable domain KAGVTQTPRYLIKTRGQQVTLSCSPISGHRSVSWYQQTPGQGLQFLFEYFSETQRNKGNFPGRFSGRQFSNSRSEMNVSTLELGDSALYLCASSSPPRGGAPNEQFFGPGTRLTVL.

This sequence joins TRBV6-1 and TRBJ1-5, with D perhaps matching TRBD1 (6 bases). The germline gives CDR1 MNHNS, CDR2 SASEGT. V was cut by 6 bases and J by 0 bases, with 12 bases left in between. The CDR3 extends over 15 amino acids. CDR3 nucleotides: TGTGCCAGCAGCCGACAGGCCTATAGCAATCAGCCCCAGCATTTT. Its protein is CASSRQAYSNQPQHF.

This chain joins TRBV2 and TRBJ1-6; 8 nucleotides match TRBD1. V gave up 2 bases and J gave up 11 bases; unmatched junction bases: 8. Germline loops: CDR1 SNHLY, CDR2 FYNNEI. CDR3 length: 15 residues. This CDR3 reads CASSESTGGRTPLHF. The CDR3, as DNA: TGTGCCAGCAGTGAATCTACAGGGGGACGAACACCCCTCCACTTT.

The chain employs TRBV15 and TRBJ2-5, with D possibly TRBD2 on 6 matching bases. Germline V gives CDR1 LNHNV, CDR2 YYDKDF (reference sequence). The CDR3 is 15 residues long. Trimming took off 8 bases at V and 3 bases at J, with 19 bases between the two ends. Here the CDR3 reads CATSRGGGAEETQYF. The CDR3, as DNA: TGTGCCACCTCAAGAGGTGGCGGGGCGGAAGAGACCCAGTACTTC.

The V and J genes are TRBV10-3 and TRBJ1-6, with TRBD1 matching over 10 bases. The germline V gene encodes CDR1 ENHRY and CDR2 SYGVKD. CDR3 size: 16 residues. Germline trimming cut 3 bases from V and 8 bases from J; bases unmatched to any gene: 7. The CDR3 region is CAISERDRGEDSPLHF. DNA of the CDR3: TGTGCCATCAGTGAAAGGGACAGGGGAGAGGATTCACCCCTCCACTTT.

Only one count was recorded for this clone. This chain links TRBV11-2 with TRBJ2-7; D gene uncertain. CDR1 and CDR2 from the germline V gene are SGHAT and FQNNGV. V was clipped by 0 bases and J by 2 bases, with 2 bases between them. The CDR3 sequence is 12 residues long. CDR3 nucleotide sequence: TGTGCCAGCAGCTTAGACGCCTACGAGCAGTACTTC. Translation: CASSLDAYEQYF.

This chain links TRBV4-3 with TRBJ1-1; 7 nucleotides align to TRBD1. The CDR3 is 15 residues long. Germline V CDR1 and CDR2: LGHNA, YSLEER. Trimming took 3 bases from V and 1 from J; bases not matched to a gene: 5. The chain's CDR3 is CASSQYQGGNTEAFF. The CDR3 bases are TGCGCCAGCAGCCAGTACCAGGGGGGGAACACTGAAGCTTTCTTT.

The genes are TRBV4-1 and TRBJ2-5, with D maybe TRBD1 (5 bases). Between the trimmed V and J ends, which lost 0 bases and 5 bases, there was a span of 10 bases. Per germline, CDR1 MGHRA and CDR2 YSYEKL. CDR3 length equals 14 residues. For the CDR3, the DNA is TGCGCCAGCAGCCAAGAAGACAGTTGGGAGACCCAGTACTTC. As protein: CASSQEDSWETQYF.

This clone came up once. The chain uses TRBV30 and TRBJ1-2, with D unresolved. This CDR3 is built from 16 residues. CDR1 is GTSNPN and CDR2 is SVGIG in the germline V gene (reference sequence). V lost 0 bases, J lost 7 bases, and 21 bases lay in between. The CDR3 DNA is TGTGCCTGGAGTGTACCGGGAGGATCTCCCTGGGGTGGCTACACCTTC. Protein sequence: CAWSVPGGSPWGGYTF.

This clone was recorded only once. The rearrangement uses TRBV6-5 and TRBJ1-2, with 8 bases fitting TRBD1. The CDR3 covers 14 residues. Per germline, CDR1 MNHEY and CDR2 SVGAGI. With V trimmed by 5 bases and J by 5 bases, 7 bases remained unmatched. The CDR3 DNA is TGTGCCAGCAGTGCTGGGACAGGATTATATGGCTACACCTTC. This gives the protein CASSAGTGLYGYTF.

The rearrangement joins TRBV7-3 to TRBJ1-6, with a weak D call TRBD1 (6 bases). Germline lookup yields CDR1 SGHTA and CDR2 FQGTGA. The CDR3 length is 15 residues. V was pared by 1 base and J by 4 bases, with 8 bases between. The CDR3 bases are TGTGCCAGCAGCTTAATACAGGGTTATAATTCACCCCTCCACTTT. Residues: CASSLIQGYNSPLHF.

V and J are TRBV4-1 and TRBJ2-2; 11 nucleotides match TRBD2. Germline loops: CDR1 MGHRA, CDR2 YSYEKL. CDR3 length equals 19 residues. The ends lost 3 bases at V and 5 bases at J; junction bases unmatched: 14. For the CDR3, the DNA is TGCGCCAGCAGCCAGAGGCTTTACTTAGCGGGGGGGCTAACCGGGGAGCTGTTTTTT. The encoded protein is CASSQRLYLAGGLTGELFF.

A remark on this clone: At one of its ends the junction is not consistent with the germline gene, which may arise from a read error. J is TRBJ2-7 and V is TRBV5-1, with 10 bases aligning to TRBD1. The CDR3 extends over 14 amino acids. CDR1 is SGHRS, CDR2 YFSETQ, per germline. CDR3 in DNA: TGCGCCGGCAGCCGGGCCGGGACAGGGGACGAGCAGTACTTC. Protein sequence: CAGSRAGTGDEQYF. Full variable domain (missing parts from reference TRBV5-1 and TRBJ2-7): KAGVTQTPRYLIKTRGQQVTLSCSPISGHRSVSWYQQTPGQGLQFLFEYFSETQRNKGNFPGRFSGRQFSNSRSEMNVSTLELGDSALYLCAGSRAGTGDEQYFGPGTRLTVT.

CDR3 loop: CAISDSLNRGLYGYTF. The CDR3 coding sequence is TGTGCCATCAGTGATAGTTTGAACAGGGGACTCTATGGCTACACCTTC. The chain recombines TRBV10-3 with TRBJ1-2, with 7 bases identical to TRBD1. The germline gives CDR1 ENHRY, CDR2 SYGVKD. The CDR3 runs 16 residues. V trimming: 3 bases; J trimming: 4 bases; junction bases outside the gene matches: 11.

The rearrangement links TRBV7-2 to TRBJ2-3; TRBD2 agrees at 8 bases. Germline V gives CDR1 SGHTA, CDR2 FQGNSA. Trimming took 5 bases from V and 3 from J; bases not matched to a gene: 7. The CDR3 is made up of 15 amino acids. The CDR3 loop reads CASSVGTRGTDTQYF. In nucleotides, the CDR3 is TGTGCCAGCAGCGTGGGGACTAGAGGGACAGATACGCAGTATTTT.